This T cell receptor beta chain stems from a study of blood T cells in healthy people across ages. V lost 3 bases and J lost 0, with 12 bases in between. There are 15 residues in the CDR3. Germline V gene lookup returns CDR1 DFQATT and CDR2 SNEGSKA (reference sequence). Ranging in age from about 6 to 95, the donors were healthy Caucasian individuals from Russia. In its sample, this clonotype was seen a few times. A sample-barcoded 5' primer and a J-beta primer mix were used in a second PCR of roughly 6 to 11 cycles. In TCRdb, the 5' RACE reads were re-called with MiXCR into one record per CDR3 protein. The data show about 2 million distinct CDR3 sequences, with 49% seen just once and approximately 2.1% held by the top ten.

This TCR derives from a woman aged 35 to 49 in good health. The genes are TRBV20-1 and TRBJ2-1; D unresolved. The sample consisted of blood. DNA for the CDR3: TGCAGTGCTAGTTTCGGGTCTAGCTCCTACAATGAGCAGTTCTTC. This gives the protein CSASFGSSSYNEQFF.